This T cell receptor beta chain was identified during a study of CD8 T cells in Susac syndrome. CDR1 and CDR2 (germline): SGHTS, YDEGEE. There are 17 residues in the CDR3. Trimming stripped 0 bases from V and 1 base from J, with 17 bases between. As for this clonotype: Its antigen remains unknown.

Study-wide points: Repertoires of Susac syndrome CD4+ T cells lacked clonal expansion.

With random hexamers, reverse transcription was performed on about 0.5 to 1 ug of RNA. Amplification of the TCR beta CDR3 was carried out by immunoSEQ multiplex PCR, which spanned a total of 54 Vbeta and 13 Jbeta segments. In TCRdb, the immunoSEQ multiplex PCR reads were re-called with MiXCR into one record per CDR3 protein. The sample has some 160,000 distinct CDR3 sequences, approximately 96% seen once. Input material: CD4+ T cells from PBMCs. This sequence joins TRBV5-8 and TRBJ2-7; a possible D gene is TRBD2 (6 bases). The clonotype originates from a human donor with Susac syndrome. The CDR3 reads CASSLGNPGTYSYEQYF. For the CDR3, the DNA is TGTGCCAGCAGCTTGGGAAACCCCGGGACTTATTCCTACGAGCAGTACTTC.